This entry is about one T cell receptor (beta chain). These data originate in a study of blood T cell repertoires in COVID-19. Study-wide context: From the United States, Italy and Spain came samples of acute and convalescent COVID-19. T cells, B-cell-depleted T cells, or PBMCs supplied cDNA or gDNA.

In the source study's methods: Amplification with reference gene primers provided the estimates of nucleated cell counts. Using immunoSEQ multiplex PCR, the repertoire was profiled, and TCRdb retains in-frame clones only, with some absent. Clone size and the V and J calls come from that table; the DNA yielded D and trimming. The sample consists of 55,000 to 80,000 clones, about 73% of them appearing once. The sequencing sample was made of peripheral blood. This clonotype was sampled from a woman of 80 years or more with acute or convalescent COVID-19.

This chain's CDR3 is CASSLGTGSGYTF. The CDR3 DNA sequence: TGTGCCAGCAGCTTGGGGACAGGGAGCGGCTACACCTTC. The genes are TRBV5-8 and TRBJ1-2; 8 nucleotides agree with TRBD1. The CDR3 loop spans 13 amino acids. Per germline, CDR1 SGHTS and CDR2 YDEGEE. Germline trimming cut 0 bases from V and 8 bases from J; bases unmatched to any gene: 3.